The 7 T cell receptor beta chains below were found in one sample sequenced in a study of regulatory T cells in long-lasting Graves disease. The sample's time point: persistent/refractory GD, antithyroid drugs over 5 years with positive TRAb. TCR sequences were obtained from RNA taken from PBMCs. The TCR beta library used iRepertoire HTBI primers with Arm-PCR amplification of CDR3. Via MiXCR, TCRdb re-called the multiplex PCR reads, giving one row per CDR3 protein. The sample holds 650,000 to 850,000 distinct CDR3 sequences, about 32% seen once. This sample comprised peripheral blood mononuclear cells (PBMCs), obtained when the disease was refractory, from a patient treated with antithyroid drugs. Receptor source: a female donor with Graves disease.

The J gene is TRBJ1-5, the V gene TRBV20-1, with 7 bases lining up with TRBD1. V shed 3 bases, J shed 4 bases, and the junction held 6 bases outside the gene matches. This CDR3 spans 14 amino acids. Germline values: CDR1 DFQATT, CDR2 SNEGSKA (reference sequence). The CDR3 here is CSASGTDPNQPQHF. CDR3 in DNA: TGCAGTGCTAGCGGGACAGATCCTAATCAGCCCCAGCATTTT.

As to this clonotype: A read error may account for a junction end that differs from germline. The chain couples TRBV27 to TRBJ1-2; D is ambiguous. The CDR3 sequence is 13 residues long. Germline V lookup: CDR1 MNHEY, CDR2 SMNVEV (reference sequence). The CDR3 loop is CASSFMGNSGYTF. CDR3 coding DNA: TGTGCCAGCAGTTTTATGGGTAACTCTGGCTACACCTTC.

V usage is TRBV10-3 and J usage is TRBJ1-1; no definite D call. CDR3 length equals 13 residues. V was clipped by 10 bases and J by 6 bases, with 18 bases between them. CDR1 is ENHRY, CDR2 SYGVKD, per germline. As DNA, the CDR3 is TGTGCCACCCGAGCGGTTTTAATAGCTGAAGCTTTCTTT. This sequence encodes CATRAVLIAEAFF.

This clonotype was observed at least ten times. The J gene is TRBJ1-1, the V gene TRBV27; a weak D match, TRBD1 (5 bases). Germline CDR1 and CDR2: MNHEY and SMNVEV (reference sequence). The CDR3 totals 14 residues. The ends were cut back, 5 bases at V and 4 bases at J, with 14 bases in the middle. This chain's CDR3 is CASSSGTPGTEAFF. DNA for the CDR3: TGTGCCAGCAGTAGCGGGACCCCGGGCACTGAAGCTTTCTTT.

In its sample, this clonotype was seen a few times. This chain links TRBV6-1 with TRBJ2-2; 11 bases are a match to TRBD1. The V gene end was trimmed by 6 bases and the J gene end by 6 bases; junction bases not matched to a gene: 6. Germline V gives CDR1 MNHNS, CDR2 SASEGT. The CDR3 is 15 amino acids. The CDR3 reads CASRGQGVRSGELFF. Written as DNA, the CDR3 is TGTGCCAGCAGGGGACAGGGGGTTAGGTCCGGGGAGCTGTTTTTT.

The J gene is TRBJ1-2, the V gene TRBV3-1; no reliable D call. Germline V gene lookup returns CDR1 LGHDT and CDR2 YNNKEL (reference sequence). This CDR3 spans 15 amino acids. With 1 base removed from V and 5 bases from J, the gap between germline ends came to 14 bases. CDR3 nucleotide sequence: TGTGCCAGCAGCCAAGGGCCCCGCGGTCCTTATGGCTACACCTTC. This sequence encodes CASSQGPRGPYGYTF. The full variable domain, in which reference TRBV3-1 and TRBJ1-2 provide the parts outside the CDR3, is DTAVSQTPKYLVTQMGNDKSIKCEQNLGHDTMYWYKQDSKKFLKIMFSYNNKELIINETVPNRFSPKSPDKAHLNLHINSLELGDSAVYFCASSQGPRGPYGYTFGSGTRLTVV.

Many counts were recorded for this clonotype. The chain couples TRBV12-3 or TRBV12-4 to TRBJ1-2, with D unclear. V gave up 8 bases and J gave up 0 bases, with 13 bases separating them. This CDR3 has 14 amino acids. CDR3 protein: CASSTGSTNYGYTF. For the CDR3, the DNA is TGTGCCAGCTCAACGGGGAGCACTAACTATGGCTACACCTTC.